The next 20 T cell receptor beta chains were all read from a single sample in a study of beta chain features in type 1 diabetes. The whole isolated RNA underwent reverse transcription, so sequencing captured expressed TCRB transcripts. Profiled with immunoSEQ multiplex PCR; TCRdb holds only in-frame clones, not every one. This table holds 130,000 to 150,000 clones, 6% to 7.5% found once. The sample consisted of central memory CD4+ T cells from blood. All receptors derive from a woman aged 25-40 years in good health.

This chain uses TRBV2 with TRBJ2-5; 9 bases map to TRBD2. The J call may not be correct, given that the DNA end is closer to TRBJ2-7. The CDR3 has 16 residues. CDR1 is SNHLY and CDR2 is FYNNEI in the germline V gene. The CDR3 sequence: CASSFQLGLASYEQYF. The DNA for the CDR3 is TGTGCCAGCAGCTTCCAACTGGGACTAGCCTCCTACGAGCAGTACTTC.

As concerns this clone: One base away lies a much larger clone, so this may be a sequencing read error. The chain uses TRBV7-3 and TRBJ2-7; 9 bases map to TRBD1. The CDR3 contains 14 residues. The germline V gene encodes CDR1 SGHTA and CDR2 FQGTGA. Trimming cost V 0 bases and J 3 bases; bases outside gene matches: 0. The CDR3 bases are TGTGCCAGCAGCTTAACGGGACAGGGCTACGAGCAGTACTTC. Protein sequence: CASSLTGQGYEQYF.

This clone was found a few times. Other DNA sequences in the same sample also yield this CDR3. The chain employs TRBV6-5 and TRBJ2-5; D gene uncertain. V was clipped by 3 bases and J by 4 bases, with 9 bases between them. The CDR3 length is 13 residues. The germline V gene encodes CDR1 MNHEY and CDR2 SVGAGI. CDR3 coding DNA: TGTGCCAGCAGTTATTTTTCCGGAGAGACCCAGTACTTC. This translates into CASSYFSGETQYF.

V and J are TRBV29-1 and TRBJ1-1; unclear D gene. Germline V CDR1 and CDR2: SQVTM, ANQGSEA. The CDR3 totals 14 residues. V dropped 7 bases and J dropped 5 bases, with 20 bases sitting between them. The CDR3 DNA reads TGCAGCGCCCGAGCGGGCGGTGTTGGTACTGAAGCTTTCTTT. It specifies CSARAGGVGTEAFF.

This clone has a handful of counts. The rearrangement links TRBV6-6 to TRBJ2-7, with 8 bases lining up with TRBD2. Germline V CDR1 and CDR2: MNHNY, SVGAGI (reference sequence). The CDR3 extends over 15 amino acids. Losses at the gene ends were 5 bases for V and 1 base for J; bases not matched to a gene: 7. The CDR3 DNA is TGTGCCAGCAGTAAGACTAGCGCGAGTTCCTACGAGCAGTACTTC. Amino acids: CASSKTSASSYEQYF.

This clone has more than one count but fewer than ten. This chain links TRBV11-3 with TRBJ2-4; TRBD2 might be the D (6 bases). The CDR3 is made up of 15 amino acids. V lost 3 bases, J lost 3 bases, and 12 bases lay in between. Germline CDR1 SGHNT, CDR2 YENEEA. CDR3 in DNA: TGTGCCAGCAGCTTCCAAGGCGGGGTCAAAAACATTCAGTACTTC. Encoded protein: CASSFQGGVKNIQYF.

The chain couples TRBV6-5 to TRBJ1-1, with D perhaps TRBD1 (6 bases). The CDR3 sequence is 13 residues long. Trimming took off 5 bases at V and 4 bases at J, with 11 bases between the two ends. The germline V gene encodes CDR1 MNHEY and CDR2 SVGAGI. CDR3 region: CASSPQGSTEAFF. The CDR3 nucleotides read TGTGCCAGCAGTCCACAGGGTAGCACTGAAGCTTTCTTT.

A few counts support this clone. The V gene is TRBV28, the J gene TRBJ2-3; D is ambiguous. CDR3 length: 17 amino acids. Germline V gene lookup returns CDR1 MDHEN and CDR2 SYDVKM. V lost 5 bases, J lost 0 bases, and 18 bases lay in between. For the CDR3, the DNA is TGTGCCAGCAGTCTCCATCTCGAATCAACTAGCACAGATACGCAGTATTTT. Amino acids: CASSLHLESTSTDTQYF.

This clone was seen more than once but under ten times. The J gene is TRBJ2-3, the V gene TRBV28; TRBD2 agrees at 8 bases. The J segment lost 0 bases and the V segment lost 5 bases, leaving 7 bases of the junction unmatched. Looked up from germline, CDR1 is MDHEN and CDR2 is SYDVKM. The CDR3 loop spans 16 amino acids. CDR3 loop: CASSRSGSLSTDTQYF. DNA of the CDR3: TGTGCCAGCAGTCGCAGCGGGAGTCTGAGCACAGATACGCAGTATTTT.

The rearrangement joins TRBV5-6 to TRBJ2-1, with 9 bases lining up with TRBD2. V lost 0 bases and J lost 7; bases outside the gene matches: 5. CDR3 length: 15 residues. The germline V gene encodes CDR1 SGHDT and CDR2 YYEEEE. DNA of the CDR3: TGTGCCAGCAGCTTGGTTAGCGGGAGTAGTAATGAGCAGTTCTTC. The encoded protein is CASSLVSGSSNEQFF.

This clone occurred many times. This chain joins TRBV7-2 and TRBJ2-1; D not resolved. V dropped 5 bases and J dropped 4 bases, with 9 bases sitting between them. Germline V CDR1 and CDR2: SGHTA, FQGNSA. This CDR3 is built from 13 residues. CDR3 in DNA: TGTGCCAGCAGCAGCTTTGAGTACAATGAGCAGTTCTTC. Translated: CASSSFEYNEQFF.

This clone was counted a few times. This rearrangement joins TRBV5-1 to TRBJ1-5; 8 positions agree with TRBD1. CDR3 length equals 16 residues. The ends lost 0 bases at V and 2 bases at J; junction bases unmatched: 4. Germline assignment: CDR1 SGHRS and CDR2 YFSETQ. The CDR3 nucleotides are TGCGCCAGCAGCTTGGACGGACAGGGTGGCAATCAGCCCCAGCATTTT. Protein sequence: CASSLDGQGGNQPQHF.

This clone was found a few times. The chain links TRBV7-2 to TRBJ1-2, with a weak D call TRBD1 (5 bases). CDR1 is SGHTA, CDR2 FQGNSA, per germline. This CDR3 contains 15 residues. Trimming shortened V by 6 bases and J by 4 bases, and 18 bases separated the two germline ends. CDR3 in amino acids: CASSQPQGGGYGYTF. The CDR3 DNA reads TGTGCCAGCAGTCAACCCCAGGGCGGGGGCTATGGCTACACCTTC.

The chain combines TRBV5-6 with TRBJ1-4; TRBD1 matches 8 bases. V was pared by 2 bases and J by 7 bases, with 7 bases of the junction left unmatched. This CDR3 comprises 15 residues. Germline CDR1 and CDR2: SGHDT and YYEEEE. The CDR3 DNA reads TGTGCCAGCAGCTTTAAGGACAGGGTTATTGAAAAACTGTTTTTT. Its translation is CASSFKDRVIEKLFF.

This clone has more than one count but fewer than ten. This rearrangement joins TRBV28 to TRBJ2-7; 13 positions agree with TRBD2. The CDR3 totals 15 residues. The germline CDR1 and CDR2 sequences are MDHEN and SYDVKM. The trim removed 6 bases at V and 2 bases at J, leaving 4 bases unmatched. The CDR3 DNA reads TGTGCCAGCAGACCGACTAGCGGGGGGACCTACGAGCAGTACTTC. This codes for CASRPTSGGTYEQYF.

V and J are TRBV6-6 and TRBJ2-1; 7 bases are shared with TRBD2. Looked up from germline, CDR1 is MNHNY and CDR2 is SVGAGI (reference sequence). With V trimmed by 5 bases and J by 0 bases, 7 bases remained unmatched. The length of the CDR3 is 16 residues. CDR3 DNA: TGTGCCAGCAGTGCATTGGGAGGGATCTCCTACAATGAGCAGTTCTTC. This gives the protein CASSALGGISYNEQFF.

In nucleotides, the CDR3 is TGTGCCAGCAGCTTGAGTCTAAGCGGCTCCTACGAGCAGTACTTC. Its translation: CASSLSLSGSYEQYF. The chain has TRBV7-9 and TRBJ2-7, with D maybe TRBD2 (5 bases). V was cut by 3 bases and J by 0 bases, with 12 bases left in between. The CDR3 spans 15 residues. In germline, CDR1 is SEHNR, CDR2 FQNEAQ (reference sequence).

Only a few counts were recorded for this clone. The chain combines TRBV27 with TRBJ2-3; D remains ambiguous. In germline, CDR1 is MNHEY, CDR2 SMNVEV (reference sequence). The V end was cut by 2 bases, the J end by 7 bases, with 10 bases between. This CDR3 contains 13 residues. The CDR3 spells CASSLSVANTQYF. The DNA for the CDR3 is TGTGCCAGCAGTTTAAGCGTCGCGAATACGCAGTATTTT.

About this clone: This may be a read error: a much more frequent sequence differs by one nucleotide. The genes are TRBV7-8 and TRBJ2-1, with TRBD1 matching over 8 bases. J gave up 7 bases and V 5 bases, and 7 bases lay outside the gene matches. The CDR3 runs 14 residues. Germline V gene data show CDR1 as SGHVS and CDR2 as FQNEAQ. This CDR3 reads CASSRTGGRNEQFF. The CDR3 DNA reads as TGTGCCAGCAGCCGTACAGGGGGTAGGAATGAGCAGTTCTTC.

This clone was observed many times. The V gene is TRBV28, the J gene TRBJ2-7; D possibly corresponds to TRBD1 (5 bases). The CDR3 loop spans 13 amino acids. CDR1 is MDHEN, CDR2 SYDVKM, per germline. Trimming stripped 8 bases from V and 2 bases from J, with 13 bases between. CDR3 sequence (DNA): TGTGCCAGCCAGTCAGGGCGGACCTACGAGCAGTACTTC. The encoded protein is CASQSGRTYEQYF.